What follows is one TCR beta chain and its context. Its matching antigen is unknown. CDR1 and CDR2 (germline): SGHKS, YYEKEE (reference sequence). This CDR3 spans 13 amino acids. V lost 2 bases, J lost 7 bases, and 13 bases lay in between. This sample is part of a study of human T cells and chemical hapten exposure. The study's findings and limits: The study found that DPC sensitization did not change TCRs above 1 in 1000 frequency.

The library tagged each cDNA molecule with unique molecular identifiers. Authors' methods: Samples contained a median of approximately 100,000 TCRs, with a range of about 23,224 to 700,000. TCRdb reanalysed the RACE reads using MiXCR and keeps one entry per CDR3 protein. The V and J calls here are based on TCRdb, not the publication. Here the sample spans some 120,000 distinct CDR3 sequences, around 8.2% being singletons. Time point: healthy volunteer bleed at 2 weeks. Before extraction, the whole blood was not fractionated, and total RNA was taken from it. V usage is TRBV5-5 and J usage is TRBJ2-7, with D hard to call. Sequencing input: whole blood. The receptor was isolated from a male donor in good health. Some clones in this sample may be carry-over from other donors' samples. CDR3: CASSLTQAAEQYF. In DNA form, the CDR3 reads TGTGCCAGCAGCTTAACCCAAGCAGCGGAGCAGTACTTC.